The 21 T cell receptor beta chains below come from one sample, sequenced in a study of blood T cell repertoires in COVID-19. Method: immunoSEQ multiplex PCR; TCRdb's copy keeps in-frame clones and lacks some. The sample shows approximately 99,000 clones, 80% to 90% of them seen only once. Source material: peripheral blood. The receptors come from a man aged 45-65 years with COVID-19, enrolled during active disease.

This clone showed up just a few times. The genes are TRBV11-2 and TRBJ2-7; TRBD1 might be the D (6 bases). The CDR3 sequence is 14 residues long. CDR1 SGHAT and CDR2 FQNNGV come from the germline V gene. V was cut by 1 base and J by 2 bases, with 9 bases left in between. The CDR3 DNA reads TGTGCCAGCAGCTTAGCCCAGGGGCCCTACGAGCAGTACTTC. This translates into CASSLAQGPYEQYF.

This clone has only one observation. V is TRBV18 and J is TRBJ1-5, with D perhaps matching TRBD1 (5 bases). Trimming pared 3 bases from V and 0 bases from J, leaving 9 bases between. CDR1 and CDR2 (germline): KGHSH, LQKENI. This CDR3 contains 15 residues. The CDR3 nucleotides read TGTGCCAGCTCACCGGGGGGTATTAGCAATCAGCCCCAGCATTTT. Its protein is CASSPGGISNQPQHF.

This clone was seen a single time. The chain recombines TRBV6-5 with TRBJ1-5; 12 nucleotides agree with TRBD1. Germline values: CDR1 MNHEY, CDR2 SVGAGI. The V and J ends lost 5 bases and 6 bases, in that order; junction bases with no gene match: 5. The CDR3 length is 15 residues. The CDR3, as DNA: TGTGCCAGCAGTCCGGGACAGGGGGCCCCTCAGCCCCAGCATTTT. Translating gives CASSPGQGAPQPQHF.

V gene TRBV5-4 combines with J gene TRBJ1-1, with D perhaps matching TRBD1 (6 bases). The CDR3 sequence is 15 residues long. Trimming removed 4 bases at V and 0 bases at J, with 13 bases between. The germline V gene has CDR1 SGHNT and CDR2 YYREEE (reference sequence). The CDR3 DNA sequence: TGTGCCAGCAGCCCCTGGAAGGGGGTGAACACTGAAGCTTTCTTT. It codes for CASSPWKGVNTEAFF.

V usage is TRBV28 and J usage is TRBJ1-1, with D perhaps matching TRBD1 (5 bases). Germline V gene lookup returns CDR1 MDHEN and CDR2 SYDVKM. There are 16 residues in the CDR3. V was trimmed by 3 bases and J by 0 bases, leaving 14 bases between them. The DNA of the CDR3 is TGTGCCAGCAGTTTTCTGAAGGGAGGGGTGAACACTGAAGCTTTCTTT. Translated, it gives CASSFLKGGVNTEAFF.

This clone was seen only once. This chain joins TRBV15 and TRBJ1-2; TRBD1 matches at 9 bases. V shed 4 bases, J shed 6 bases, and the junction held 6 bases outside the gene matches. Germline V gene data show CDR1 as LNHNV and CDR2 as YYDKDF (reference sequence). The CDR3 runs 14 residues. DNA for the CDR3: TGTGCCACCAGCAAAAACAGGGGGCGGGATGGCTACACCTTC. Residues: CATSKNRGRDGYTF. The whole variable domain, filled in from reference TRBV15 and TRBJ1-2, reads DAMVIQNPRYQVTQFGKPVTLSCSQTLNHNVMYWYQQKSSQAPKLLFHYYDKDFNNEADTPDNFQSRRPNTSFCFLDIRSPGLGDTAMYLCATSKNRGRDGYTFGSGTRLTVV.

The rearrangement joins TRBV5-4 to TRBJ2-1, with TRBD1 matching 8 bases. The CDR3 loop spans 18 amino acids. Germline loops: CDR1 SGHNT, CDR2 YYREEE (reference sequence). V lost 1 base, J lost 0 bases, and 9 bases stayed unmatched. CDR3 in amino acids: CASSLRTGQGSSYNEQFF. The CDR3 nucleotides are TGTGCCAGCAGCTTGAGGACAGGGCAGGGAAGCTCCTACAATGAGCAGTTCTTC.

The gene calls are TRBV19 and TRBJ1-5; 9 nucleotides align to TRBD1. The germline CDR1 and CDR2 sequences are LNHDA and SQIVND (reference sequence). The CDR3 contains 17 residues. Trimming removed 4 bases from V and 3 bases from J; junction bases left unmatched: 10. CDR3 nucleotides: TGTGCCAGTAGTAACATGCCGGGACAGGGCCTCAATCAGCCCCAGCATTTT. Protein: CASSNMPGQGLNQPQHF.

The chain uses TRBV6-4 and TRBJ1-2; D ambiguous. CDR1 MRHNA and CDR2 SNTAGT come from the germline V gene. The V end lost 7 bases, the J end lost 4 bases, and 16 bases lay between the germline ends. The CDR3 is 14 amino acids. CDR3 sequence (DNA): TGTGCCAGCAAGGTTGACCCTTGGAGCTATGGCTACACCTTC. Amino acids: CASKVDPWSYGYTF.

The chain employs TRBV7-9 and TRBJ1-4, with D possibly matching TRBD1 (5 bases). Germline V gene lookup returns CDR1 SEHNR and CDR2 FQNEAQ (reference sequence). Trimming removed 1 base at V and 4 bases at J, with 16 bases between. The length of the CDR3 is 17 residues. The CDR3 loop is CASSLDGTGLGNEKLFF. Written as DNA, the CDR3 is TGTGCCAGCAGCTTAGACGGCACAGGTCTAGGTAATGAAAAACTGTTTTTT.

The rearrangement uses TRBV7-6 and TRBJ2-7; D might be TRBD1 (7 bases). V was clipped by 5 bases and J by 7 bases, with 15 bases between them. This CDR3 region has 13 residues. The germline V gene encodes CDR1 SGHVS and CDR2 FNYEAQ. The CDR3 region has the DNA TGTGCCAGCAGCCTACAGGGGACTCATGAGCAGTACTTC. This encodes CASSLQGTHEQYF.

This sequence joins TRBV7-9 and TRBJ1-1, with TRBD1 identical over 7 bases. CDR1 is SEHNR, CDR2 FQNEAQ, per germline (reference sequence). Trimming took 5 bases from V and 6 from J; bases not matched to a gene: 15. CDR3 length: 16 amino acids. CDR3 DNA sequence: TGTGCCAGCAGCCAGAACACAGGGGTCGGTCGCCCTGAAGCTTTCTTT. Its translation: CASSQNTGVGRPEAFF.

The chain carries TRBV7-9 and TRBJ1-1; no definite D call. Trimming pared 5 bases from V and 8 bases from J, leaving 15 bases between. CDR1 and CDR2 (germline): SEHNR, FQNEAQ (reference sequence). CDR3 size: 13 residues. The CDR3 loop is CASSQTDGEEAFF. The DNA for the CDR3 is TGTGCCAGCAGCCAAACGGACGGGGAAGAAGCTTTCTTT.

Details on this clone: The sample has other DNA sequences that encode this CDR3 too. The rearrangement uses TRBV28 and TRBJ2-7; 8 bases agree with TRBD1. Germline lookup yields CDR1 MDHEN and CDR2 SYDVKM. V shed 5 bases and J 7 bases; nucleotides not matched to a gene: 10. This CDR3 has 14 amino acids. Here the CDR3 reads CASSPRYRGREQYF. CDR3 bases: TGTGCCAGCAGTCCCAGATACAGGGGGAGGGAGCAGTACTTC.

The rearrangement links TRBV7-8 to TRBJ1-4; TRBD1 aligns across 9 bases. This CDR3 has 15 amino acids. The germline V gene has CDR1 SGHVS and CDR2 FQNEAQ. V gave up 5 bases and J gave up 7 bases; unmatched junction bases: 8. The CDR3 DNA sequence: TGTGCCAGCAGCCAGACCGGGACAGGGATTGAAAAACTGTTTTTT. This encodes CASSQTGTGIEKLFF.

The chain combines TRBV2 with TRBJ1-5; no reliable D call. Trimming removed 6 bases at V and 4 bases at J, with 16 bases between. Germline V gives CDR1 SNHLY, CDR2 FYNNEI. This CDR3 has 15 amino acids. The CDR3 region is CASRPQAALNQPQHF. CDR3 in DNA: TGTGCCAGCAGACCTCAGGCTGCTTTGAATCAGCCCCAGCATTTT.

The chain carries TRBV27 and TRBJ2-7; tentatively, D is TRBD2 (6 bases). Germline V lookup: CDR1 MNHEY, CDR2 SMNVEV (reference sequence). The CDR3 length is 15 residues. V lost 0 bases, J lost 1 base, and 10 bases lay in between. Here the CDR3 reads CASSLSRLESYEQYF. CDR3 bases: TGTGCCAGCAGTTTATCTCGACTAGAATCCTACGAGCAGTACTTC.

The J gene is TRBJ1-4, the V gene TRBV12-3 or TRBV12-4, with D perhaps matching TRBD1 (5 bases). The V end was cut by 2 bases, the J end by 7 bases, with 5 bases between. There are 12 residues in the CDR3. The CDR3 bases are TGTGCCAGCAGTTTACAGGGTGAAAAACTGTTTTTT. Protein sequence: CASSLQGEKLFF.

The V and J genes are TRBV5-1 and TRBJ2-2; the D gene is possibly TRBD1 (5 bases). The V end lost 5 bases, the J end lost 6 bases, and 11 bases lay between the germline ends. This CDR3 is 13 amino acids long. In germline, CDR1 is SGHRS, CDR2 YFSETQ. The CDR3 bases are TGCGCCAGCAGAGAAGACAGCGCCGGGGAGCTGTTTTTT. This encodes CASREDSAGELFF.

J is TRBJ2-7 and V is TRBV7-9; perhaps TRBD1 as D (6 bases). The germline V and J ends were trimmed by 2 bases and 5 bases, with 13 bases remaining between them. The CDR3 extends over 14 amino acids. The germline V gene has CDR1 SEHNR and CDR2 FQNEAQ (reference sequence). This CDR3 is CASSLSGTSHEQYF. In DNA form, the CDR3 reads TGTGCCAGCAGCTTATCCGGGACATCCCACGAGCAGTACTTC.

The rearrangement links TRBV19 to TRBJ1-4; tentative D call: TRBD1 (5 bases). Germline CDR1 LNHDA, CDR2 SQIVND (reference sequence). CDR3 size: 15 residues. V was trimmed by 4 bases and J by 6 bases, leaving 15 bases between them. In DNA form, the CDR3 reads TGTGCCAGTAGTACGCGGATAAAAGGGGATGAAAAACTGTTTTTT. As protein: CASSTRIKGDEKLFF.